This T cell receptor beta chain was profiled in a study of OX40 agonist ivuxolimab in advanced cancers. About the study as a whole: Ivuxolimab was a fully human IgG2 agonistic monoclonal antibody targeting the costimulatory receptor OX40 (CD134). Intravenous ivuxolimab was administered to patients every 2 weeks at six dose levels: 0.01, 0.1, 0.3, 1.5, 3 and 10 mg/kg. Prior anti-PD-1, anti-PD-L1 or anti-CTLA-4 therapy was permitted, and 35% to 40% of dose-escalation patients had received checkpoint inhibitors. Of the approximately 53 patients in dose escalation, about 20 had hepatocellular carcinoma, some 15 had melanoma, 9 had renal cell carcinoma and 9 had head and neck cancer. Peripheral TCRbeta sequencing aimed to test whether ivuxolimab altered TCR sequence diversity and caused clonal T-cell expansion. In the dose-escalation cohort, roughly 80% of patients were male, and the mean age was about 55 years, with a range of roughly 23 to 85. The paper describes the monotherapy dose-escalation part (N of about 52 patients) of the phase I trial of ivuxolimab. Partial responses occurred in three dose-escalation patients, of whom one had hepatocellular carcinoma and two had cutaneous melanoma. What the research found in general, with its limitations: At doses from 0.1 to 3.0 mg/kg, clonal expansion was seen in both CD4+ and CD8+ blood T cells between baseline and week 6. Low levels of normalized T-cell clonal expansion were also shown by some nonresponding patients. The antigen specificity of the clonally expanded peripheral T cells was not determined. In the 0.1-3.0 mg/kg groups, partial responders were among the patients with the lowest normalized peripheral clonal expansion, particularly in CD8+ T cells. After ivuxolimab, expanded clones were on average more numerous among CD8+ T cells than among CD4+ T cells.

There are 14 amino acids in the CDR3, from cysteine to phenylalanine inclusive. Only the CDR3 region is kept as DNA, spanning 42 bases read in frame from base 1. Taken from the germline V gene (reference sequence), the CDR1 and CDR2 loops are SGHNT and YYREEE. The junction carries 9 bases between V and J, which are trimmed by 0 bases and 3 bases respectively. Points on this clone: The clone's antigen remains unknown. No quality values exist for individual bases; no much larger clone is one base distant.

The trial excluded patients who had a history of autoimmune disease or were on systemic immunosuppression. Peripheral blood for TCR sequencing was drawn from every dose cohort at baseline, at cycle 4 day 1 and at cycle 7 day 1. The samples were drawn from a first-in-human, open-label, multicenter phase I dose-escalation trial of ivuxolimab. Adults with locally advanced or metastatic melanoma, renal cell carcinoma, hepatocellular carcinoma or head and neck squamous cell carcinoma were enrolled in the trial. Before TCR sequencing, CD4+ T cells and CD8+ T cells were sorted from peripheral blood as separate populations. For sequencing of the TCRbeta CDR3 region, genomic DNA was extracted from the sorted cells. The immunoSEQ Assay was used for sequencing of TCRbeta CDR3 regions. TCRdb mirrors the immuneACCESS table, restricted to in-frame sequences. Some clones are absent from its copies; in checked studies, under half trace to an unresolved V gene, and the reason for the others is unknown. The sample records some 25,000 clones, around four fifths of which are singletons. The top ten clones comprise about 2% of the sample.

The sequence was obtained from an adult with an advanced solid tumor such as melanoma, head and neck, liver or kidney cancer. The chain is assembled from TRBV5-4 and TRBJ1-1; the D gene is perhaps TRBD1, on 5 matching bases. Material: CD4+ or CD8+ T cells sorted from blood, obtained in a trial of the OX40 agonist ivuxolimab. The CDR3 sequence is CASSLGDRHTEAFF. The nucleotide sequence is TGTGCCAGCAGCTTGGGTGACAGACACACTGAAGCTTTCTTT.